These 16 T cell receptor beta chains share one sample of origin, sequenced in a study of CD8+ T cells in alopecia areata (dated by TCRdb to the late 2010s). The library came from the immunoSEQ multiplex PCR assay. RNA was extracted from all samples and reverse transcribed into cDNA as template for TCR sequencing. In TCRdb, the immuneACCESS table is reduced to in-frame sequences with V and J assigned. These tables do not hold every clone; where another copy was compared, an unresolved V gene accounts for under half, and the others remain unexplained. For this sample the table gives under 350,000 clones, of which roughly 50% were detected only once. Of the sample, around 1.8% is held by the ten largest clones. The meaning of the sample's time point label: 20 to 30 weeks on oral tofacitinib. The intended sense of this specimen's treatment or condition label: oral pan-JAK inhibitor, 5-10 mg twice daily.

The sample in question was CD4+ T cells sorted from blood, obtained at week 24, from a patient treated with tofacitinib. The receptors were sampled from a human donor with alopecia areata.

The V gene is TRBV7-9, the J gene TRBJ1-4; D is undetermined. This CDR3 has 14 amino acids. V gave up 2 bases and J gave up 10 bases, with 14 bases separating them. Germline V gives CDR1 SEHNR, CDR2 FQNEAQ (reference sequence). The DNA of the CDR3 is TGTGCCAGCAGCTTACGGATGGGGTTGGGAAAACTGTTTTTT. The encoded protein is CASSLRMGLGKLFF.

The chain has TRBV15 and TRBJ2-2; 8 bases align to TRBD1. The germline gives CDR1 LNHNV, CDR2 YYDKDF (reference sequence). V shed 3 bases and J 4 bases; nucleotides not matched to a gene: 7. This CDR3 has 16 amino acids. The DNA for the CDR3 is TGTGCCACCAGCAGGGACCCGGGACAGGTCACCGGGGAGCTGTTTTTT. Encoded protein: CATSRDPGQVTGELFF.

The V gene is TRBV9, the J gene TRBJ2-5; tentatively, D is TRBD2 (7 bases). The V gene lost 7 bases and the J gene lost 2 bases, with 24 bases spanning the gap. CDR1 is SGDLS and CDR2 is YYNGEE in the germline V gene. This CDR3 has 17 residues. The CDR3 DNA sequence: TGTGCCAGCTCTCAGTCGACGGGGGGCCCCCCTCAAGAGACCCAGTACTTC. Amino acids: CASSQSTGGPPQETQYF.

This chain connects TRBV27 to TRBJ2-5; D is possibly TRBD1 (6 bases). Germline-derived CDR1 and CDR2 are MNHEY and SMNVEV (reference sequence). The CDR3 covers 15 residues. Between the trimmed V and J ends, which lost 5 bases and 4 bases, there was a span of 17 bases. CDR3 loop: CASSPLLQGRETQYF. The CDR3 DNA sequence: TGTGCCAGCAGTCCGCTCCTACAGGGAAGAGAGACCCAGTACTTC.

The CDR3 sequence is CANNRASGAETQYF. The CDR3 DNA reads TGTGCCAACAATAGGGCTAGCGGGGCCGAGACCCAGTACTTC. The genes are TRBV11-3 and TRBJ2-5; 9 nucleotides agree with TRBD2. V lost 10 bases to trimming and J lost 5 bases; unmatched junction nucleotides: 11. The CDR3 consists of 14 residues. CDR1 and CDR2 from the germline V gene are SGHNT and YENEEA.

This chain uses TRBV28 with TRBJ2-3; D tentatively fits TRBD1 or TRBD2 (5 bases each). V was shortened by 2 bases and J by 3 bases, with 12 bases between the two germline ends. The CDR3 totals 15 residues. Per the germline V gene, CDR1 is MDHEN and CDR2 is SYDVKM. The CDR3, as DNA: TGTGCCAGCAGTTTAGGGGGTGATAGAACAGATACGCAGTATTTT. Translation gives CASSLGGDRTDTQYF.

The chain carries TRBV5-4 and TRBJ1-2; D possibly corresponds to TRBD1 (6 bases). V lost 0 bases to trimming and J lost 5 bases, with 8 bases between them. Germline V lookup: CDR1 SGHNT, CDR2 YYREEE (reference sequence). The CDR3 is made up of 13 amino acids. The CDR3 protein is CASSLGQEYGYTF. CDR3 DNA sequence: TGTGCCAGCAGCTTGGGACAGGAATATGGCTACACCTTC.

The sample holds a few counts of this clone. The CDR3 sequence: CASSLGSDGGGKLFF. For the CDR3, the DNA is TGTGCCAGCAGCCTGGGGTCCGATGGGGGCGGAAAACTGTTTTTT. The genes are TRBV28 and TRBJ1-4, with D perhaps matching TRBD1 (6 bases). In germline, CDR1 is MDHEN, CDR2 SYDVKM. V was trimmed by 6 bases and J by 10 bases, leaving 21 bases between them. This CDR3 has 15 amino acids.

The rearrangement uses TRBV25-1 and TRBJ2-3; 7 bases line up with TRBD1. From germline, CDR1 is MGHDK and CDR2 SYGVNS. The trim removed 11 bases at V and 6 bases at J, leaving 17 bases unmatched. The CDR3 covers 15 residues. CDR3 coding DNA: TGTGCCGCCCGTTCGACAGGGCCCGAGGGTGATACGCAGTATTTT. Translating gives CAARSTGPEGDTQYF.

The rearrangement joins TRBV5-1 to TRBJ1-1, with D uncertain. V lost 0 bases and J 2 bases, leaving 11 bases between the germline ends. CDR1 SGHRS and CDR2 YFSETQ come from the germline V gene. The CDR3 has 15 residues. In DNA, the CDR3 is TGCGCCAGCAGCTTGGCCGGCGGAGTTAACACTGAAGCTTTCTTT. Protein: CASSLAGGVNTEAFF.

In this sample, this clone turned up once. The chain recombines TRBV4-1 with TRBJ2-3, with 13 bases identical to TRBD2. This CDR3 is built from 17 residues. Germline lookup yields CDR1 MGHRA and CDR2 YSYEKL. Trimming cost V 4 bases and J 0 bases; bases outside gene matches: 4. CDR3 sequence: CASSPGTSGTSTDTQYF. DNA of the CDR3: TGCGCCAGCAGCCCGGGGACTAGCGGGACAAGCACAGATACGCAGTATTTT.

This clone was recorded a few times. The chain is built from TRBV29-1 and TRBJ2-7, with D uncertain. Trimming removed 5 bases at V and 4 bases at J, with 9 bases between. The CDR3 loop spans 11 amino acids. The V gene's germline CDR1 is SQVTM and CDR2 ANQGSEA. The CDR3 DNA sequence: TGCAGCGTTCGAGCTCCATACGAGCAGTACTTC. Its translation is CSVRAPYEQYF.

The chain uses TRBV7-2 and TRBJ2-5; 9 nucleotides align to TRBD2. Germline CDR1 SGHTA, CDR2 FQGNSA. Germline trimming cut 1 base from V and 1 base from J; bases unmatched to any gene: 4. CDR3 length: 16 residues. The CDR3 reads CASSLVVRGGQETQYF. The CDR3 region has the DNA TGTGCCAGCAGCTTAGTGGTGCGGGGGGGCCAAGAGACCCAGTACTTC.

This chain joins TRBV2 and TRBJ2-3; 8 bases align to TRBD1. This CDR3 region has 14 residues. Looked up from germline, CDR1 is SNHLY and CDR2 is FYNNEI. V shed 5 bases and J 0 bases; nucleotides not matched to a gene: 1. This chain's CDR3 is CASSRQGSTDTQYF. The DNA for the CDR3 is TGTGCCAGCAGTCGACAGGGGAGCACAGATACGCAGTATTTT.

The chain is built from TRBV15 and TRBJ2-7; a weak D match, TRBD2 (5 bases). This CDR3 is 19 amino acids long. The ends were cut back, 3 bases at V and 1 base at J, with 25 bases in the middle. Germline V lookup: CDR1 LNHNV, CDR2 YYDKDF (reference sequence). Written as DNA, the CDR3 is TGTGCCACCAGCAGCGATTATCTCGGGTCTCTCGAGGGTTCCTACGAGCAGTACTTC. Its protein is CATSSDYLGSLEGSYEQYF.

V is TRBV5-6 and J is TRBJ2-3; D perhaps matches TRBD2 (5 bases). This CDR3 region has 16 residues. Germline V gives CDR1 SGHDT, CDR2 YYEEEE. The V end lost 3 bases, the J end lost 0 bases, and 14 bases lay between the germline ends. CDR3 sequence (DNA): TGTGCCAGCAGCTCTAGCCCGACTCCTAGCACAGATACGCAGTATTTT. Its protein product is CASSSSPTPSTDTQYF.